This TCR beta chain comes out of a study of control samples from healthy donors and cancer patients. Here immunoSEQ multiplex PCR was the method, and the copy in TCRdb shows in-frame clones only, minus some. Of under 85,000 clones listed, roughly 80% were seen once; the top ten hold 2.9%. The CDR3 length is 13 residues. Trimming cost V 3 bases and J 6 bases, with 11 bases left between them. This receptor was taken from a woman aged 45-60 years with lung cancer. The rearrangement joins TRBV12-3 or TRBV12-4 to TRBJ1-1, with TRBD1 as a possible D gene (5 bases). The sequenced sample consisted of PBMCs. The CDR3 DNA reads as TGTGCCAGCAGTTTGGGGGAATACGCTGAAGCTTTCTTT. Translation: CASSLGEYAEAFF.